This T cell receptor beta chain is drawn from a study of breast tumors, draining lymph nodes, adjacent tissues. General study findings and limits: Tumor repertoires ranked between lymph nodes and nontumor tissue in diversity, with V and J gene preferences.

Notes on this clonotype: The antigen is not known. This clone may be a read error of a much larger clone one base away.

Breast cancer patients provided tissue from their axillary draining lymph nodes. TCRdb passed the multiplex PCR reads through MiXCR, listing each CDR3 protein once. The table has approximately 300,000 distinct CDR3 sequences, more than 30% seen once; the top ten hold more than 0.85%. The V gene's germline CDR1 is LNHDA and CDR2 SQIVND (reference sequence). The CDR3 has 15 residues. The sequenced material came from axillary lymph node tissue. The sequence was collected from a female donor with breast cancer. Some clones in this sample may be carry-over from other donors' samples. The chain recombines TRBV19 with TRBJ2-1; D possibly uses TRBD1 or TRBD2 (5 bases each). The CDR3, as DNA: TGTGCCGGTAGTATGGGCCCGGGACGACCCAATGAGCAGTTCTTC. Its protein is CAGSMGPGRPNEQFF.